This TCR beta chain appears in the sequencing data of a study of blood T cell repertoires in COVID-19. Background on the study: In each case, the material was cDNA or gDNA derived from T cells, B-cell-depleted T cells, or PBMCs.

Sequencing was performed with immunoSEQ multiplex PCR; in TCRdb, only in-frame clones are kept and a portion is missing. This sample carries 150,000 to 200,000 clones, 75% to 85% of them seen once, and the ten largest clones take 5.5% to 7%. V was shortened by 3 bases and J by 3 bases, with 8 bases between the two germline ends. This CDR3 has 13 amino acids. The germline CDR1 and CDR2 sequences are MNHEY and SMNVEV (reference sequence). The TCR originated in a woman between 40 and 50 years old with COVID-19, enrolled during active disease. Source material: peripheral blood. The V gene is TRBV27, the J gene TRBJ1-2; unclear D gene. CDR3 nucleotides: TGTGCCAGCAGTTTCGCGCCTGACTATGGCTACACCTTC. Amino acids: CASSFAPDYGYTF.